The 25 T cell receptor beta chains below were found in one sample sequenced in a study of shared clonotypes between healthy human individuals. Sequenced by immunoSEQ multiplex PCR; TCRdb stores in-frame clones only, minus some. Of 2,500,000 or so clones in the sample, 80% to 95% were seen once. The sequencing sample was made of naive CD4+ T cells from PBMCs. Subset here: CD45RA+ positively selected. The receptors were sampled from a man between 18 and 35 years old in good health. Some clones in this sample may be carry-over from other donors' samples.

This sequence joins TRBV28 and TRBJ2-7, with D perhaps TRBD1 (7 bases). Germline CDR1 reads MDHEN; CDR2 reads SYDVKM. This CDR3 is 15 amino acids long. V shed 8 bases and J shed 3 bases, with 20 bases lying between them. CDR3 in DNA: TGTGCCAGCTCAGCCCCAGGGGGGCTTTACTACGAGCAGTACTTC. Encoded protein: CASSAPGGLYYEQYF.

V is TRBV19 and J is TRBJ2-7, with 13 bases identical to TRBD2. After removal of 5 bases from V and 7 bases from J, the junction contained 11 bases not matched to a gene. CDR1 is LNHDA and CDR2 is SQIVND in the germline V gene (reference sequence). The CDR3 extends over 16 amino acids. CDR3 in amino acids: CASSSRTSGSSLEQYF. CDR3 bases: TGTGCCAGTAGTTCTCGGACTAGCGGGAGTTCGTTGGAGCAGTACTTC.

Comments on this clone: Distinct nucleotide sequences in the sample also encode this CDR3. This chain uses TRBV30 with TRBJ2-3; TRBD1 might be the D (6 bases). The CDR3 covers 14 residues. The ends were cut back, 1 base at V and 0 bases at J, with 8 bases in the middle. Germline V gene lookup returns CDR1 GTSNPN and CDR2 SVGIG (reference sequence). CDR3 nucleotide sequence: TGTGCCTGGAGTGGGGGGCGAAGCACAGATACGCAGTATTTT. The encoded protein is CAWSGGRSTDTQYF. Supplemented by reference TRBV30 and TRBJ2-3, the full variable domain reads SQTIHQWPATLVQPVGSPLSLECTVEGTSNPNLYWYRQAAGRGLQLLFYSVGIGQISSEVPQNLSASRPQDRQFILSSKKLLLSDSGFYLCAWSGGRSTDTQYFGPGTRLTVL.

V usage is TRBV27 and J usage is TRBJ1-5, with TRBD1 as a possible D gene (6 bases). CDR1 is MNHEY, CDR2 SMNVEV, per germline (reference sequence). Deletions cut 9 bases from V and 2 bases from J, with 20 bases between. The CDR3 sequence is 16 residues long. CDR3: CARTFSGDHGNQPQHF. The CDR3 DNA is TGTGCCAGGACCTTCTCAGGGGACCATGGCAATCAGCCCCAGCATTTT.

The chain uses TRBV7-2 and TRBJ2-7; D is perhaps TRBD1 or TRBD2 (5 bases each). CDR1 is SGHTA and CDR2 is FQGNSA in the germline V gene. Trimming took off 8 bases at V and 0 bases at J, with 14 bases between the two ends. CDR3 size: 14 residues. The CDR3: CASSKGPSSYEQYF. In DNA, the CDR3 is TGTGCCAGCTCTAAGGGACCGAGCTCCTACGAGCAGTACTTC.

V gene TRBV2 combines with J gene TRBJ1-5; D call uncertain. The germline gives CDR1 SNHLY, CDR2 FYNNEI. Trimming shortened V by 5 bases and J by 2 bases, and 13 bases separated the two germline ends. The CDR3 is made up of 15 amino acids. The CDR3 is CASSSARSRNQPQHF. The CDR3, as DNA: TGTGCCAGCAGTTCCGCACGCTCCCGCAATCAGCCCCAGCATTTT.

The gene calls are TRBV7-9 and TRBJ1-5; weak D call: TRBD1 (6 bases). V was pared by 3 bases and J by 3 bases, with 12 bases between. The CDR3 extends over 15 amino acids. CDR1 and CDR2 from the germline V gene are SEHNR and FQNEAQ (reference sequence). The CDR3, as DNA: TGTGCCAGCAGCTTCGACTCGGGGGCCAATCAGCCCCAGCATTTT. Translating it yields CASSFDSGANQPQHF.

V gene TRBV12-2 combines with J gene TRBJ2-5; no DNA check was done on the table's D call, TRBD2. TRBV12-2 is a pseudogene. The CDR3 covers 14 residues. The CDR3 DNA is TGTGCACCCCAGAGGCGGGAGGGCCGAGAGACCCAGTACTTC. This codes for CAPQRREGRETQYF.

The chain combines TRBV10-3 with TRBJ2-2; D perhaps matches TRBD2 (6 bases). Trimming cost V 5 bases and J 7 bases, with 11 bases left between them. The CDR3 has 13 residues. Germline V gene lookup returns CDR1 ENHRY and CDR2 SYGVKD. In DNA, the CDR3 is TGTGCCATCAGTCGGGAGAACCACGGGGAGCTGTTTTTT. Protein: CAISRENHGELFF.

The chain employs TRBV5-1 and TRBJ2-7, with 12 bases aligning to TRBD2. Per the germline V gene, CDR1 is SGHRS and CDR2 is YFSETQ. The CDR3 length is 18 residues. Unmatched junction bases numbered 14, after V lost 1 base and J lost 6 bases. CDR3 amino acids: CASSLIASGRALLVEQYF. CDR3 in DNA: TGCGCCAGCAGCTTGATCGCTAGCGGGAGGGCCCTCCTTGTCGAGCAGTACTTC.

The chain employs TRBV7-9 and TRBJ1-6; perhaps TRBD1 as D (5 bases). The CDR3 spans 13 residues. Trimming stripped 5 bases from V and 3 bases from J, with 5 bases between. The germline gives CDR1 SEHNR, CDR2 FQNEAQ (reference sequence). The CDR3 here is CASSGGYNSPLHF. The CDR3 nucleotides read TGTGCCAGCAGCGGGGGCTATAATTCACCCCTCCACTTT.

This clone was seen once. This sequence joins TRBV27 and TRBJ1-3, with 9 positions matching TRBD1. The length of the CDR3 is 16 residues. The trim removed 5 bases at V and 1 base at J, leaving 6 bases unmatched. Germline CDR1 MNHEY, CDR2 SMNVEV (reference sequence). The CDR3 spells CASSTGTGKSGNTIYF. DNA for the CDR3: TGTGCCAGCAGTACCGGGACAGGGAAGTCTGGAAACACCATATATTTT.

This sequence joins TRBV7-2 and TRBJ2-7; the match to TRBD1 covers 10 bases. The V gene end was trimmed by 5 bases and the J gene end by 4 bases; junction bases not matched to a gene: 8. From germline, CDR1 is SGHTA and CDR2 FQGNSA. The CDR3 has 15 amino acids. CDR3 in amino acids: CASSPRDRGGYEQYF. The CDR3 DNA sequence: TGTGCCAGCAGCCCCCGGGACAGGGGTGGGTACGAGCAGTACTTC.

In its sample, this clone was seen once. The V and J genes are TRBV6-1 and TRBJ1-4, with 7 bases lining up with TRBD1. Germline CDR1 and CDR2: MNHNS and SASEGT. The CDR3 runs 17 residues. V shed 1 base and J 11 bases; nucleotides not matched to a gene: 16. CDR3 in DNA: TGTGCCAGCAGTGAAGTTATGACAGGGATAGCCCAGAGGAAACTGTTTTTT. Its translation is CASSEVMTGIAQRKLFF.

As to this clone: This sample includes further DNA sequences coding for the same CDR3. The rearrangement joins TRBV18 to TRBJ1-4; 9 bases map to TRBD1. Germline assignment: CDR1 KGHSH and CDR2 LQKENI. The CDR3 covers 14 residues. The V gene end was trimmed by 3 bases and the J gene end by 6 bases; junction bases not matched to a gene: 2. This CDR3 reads CASSPTGGDEKLFF. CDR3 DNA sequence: TGTGCCAGCTCACCGACAGGGGGGGATGAAAAACTGTTTTTT. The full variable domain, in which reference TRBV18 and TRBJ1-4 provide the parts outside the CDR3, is NAGVMQNPRHLVRRRGQEARLRCSPMKGHSHVYWYRQLPEEGLKFMVYLQKENIIDESGMPKERFSAEFPKEGPSILRIQQVVRGDSAAYFCASSPTGGDEKLFFGSGTQLSVL.

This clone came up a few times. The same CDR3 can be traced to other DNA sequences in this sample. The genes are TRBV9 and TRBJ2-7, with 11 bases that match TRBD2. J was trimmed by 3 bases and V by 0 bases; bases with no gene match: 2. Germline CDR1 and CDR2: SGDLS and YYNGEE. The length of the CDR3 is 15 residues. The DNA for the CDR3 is TGTGCCAGCAGCGTAGGACTAGCGGGGAACTACGAGCAGTACTTC. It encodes CASSVGLAGNYEQYF.

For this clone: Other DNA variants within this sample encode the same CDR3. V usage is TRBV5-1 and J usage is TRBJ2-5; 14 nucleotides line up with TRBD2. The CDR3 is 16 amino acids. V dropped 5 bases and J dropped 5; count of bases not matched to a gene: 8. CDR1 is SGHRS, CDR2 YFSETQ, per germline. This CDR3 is CASSSTSGRAWETQYF. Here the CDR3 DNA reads TGCGCCAGCAGTTCGACTAGCGGGAGGGCCTGGGAGACCCAGTACTTC.

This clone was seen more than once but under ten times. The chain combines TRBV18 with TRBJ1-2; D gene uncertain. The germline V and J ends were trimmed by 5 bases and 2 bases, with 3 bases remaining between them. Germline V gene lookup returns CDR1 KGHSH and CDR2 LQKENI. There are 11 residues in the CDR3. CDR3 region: CASSGNYGYTF. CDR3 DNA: TGTGCCAGCTCAGGGAACTATGGCTACACCTTC.

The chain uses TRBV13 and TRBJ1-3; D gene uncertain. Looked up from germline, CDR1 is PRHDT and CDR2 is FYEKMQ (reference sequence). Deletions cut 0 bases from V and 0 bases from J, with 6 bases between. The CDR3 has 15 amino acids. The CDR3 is CASSLGGSSGNTIYF. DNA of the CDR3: TGTGCCAGCAGCTTAGGTGGGAGCTCTGGAAACACCATATATTTT.

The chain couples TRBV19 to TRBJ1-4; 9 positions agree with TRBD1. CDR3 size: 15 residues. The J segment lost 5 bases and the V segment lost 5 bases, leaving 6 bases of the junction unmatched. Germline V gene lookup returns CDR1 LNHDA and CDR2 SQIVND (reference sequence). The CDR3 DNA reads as TGTGCCAGTAGTTTCAGAGACAGGGGGAATGAAAAACTGTTTTTT. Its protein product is CASSFRDRGNEKLFF.

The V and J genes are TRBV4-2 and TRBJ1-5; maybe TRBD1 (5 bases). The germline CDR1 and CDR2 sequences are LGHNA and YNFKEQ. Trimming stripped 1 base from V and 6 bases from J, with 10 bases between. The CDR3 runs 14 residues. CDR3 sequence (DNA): TGTGCCAGCAGCCAAGGATTGACAGTTCAGCCCCAGCATTTT. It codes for CASSQGLTVQPQHF.

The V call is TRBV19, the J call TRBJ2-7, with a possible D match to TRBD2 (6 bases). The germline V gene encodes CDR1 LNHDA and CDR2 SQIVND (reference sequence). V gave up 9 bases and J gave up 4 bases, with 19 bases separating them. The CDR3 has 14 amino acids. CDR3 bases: TGTGCCAGCCGGGACGGAGGAGGGAGGTACGAGCAGTACTTC. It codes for CASRDGGGRYEQYF.

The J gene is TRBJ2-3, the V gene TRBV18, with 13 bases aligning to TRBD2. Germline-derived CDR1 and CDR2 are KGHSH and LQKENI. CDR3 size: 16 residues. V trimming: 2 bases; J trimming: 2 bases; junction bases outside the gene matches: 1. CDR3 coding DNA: TGTGCCAGCTCACCAGGGACTAGCGGGGCCACAGATACGCAGTATTTT. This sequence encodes CASSPGTSGATDTQYF.

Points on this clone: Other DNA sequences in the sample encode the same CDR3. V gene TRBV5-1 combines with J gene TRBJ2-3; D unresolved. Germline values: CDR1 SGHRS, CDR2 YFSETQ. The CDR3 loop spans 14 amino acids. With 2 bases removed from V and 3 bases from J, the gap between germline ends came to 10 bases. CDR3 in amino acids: CASSLGVTTDTQYF. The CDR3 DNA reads TGCGCCAGCAGCTTAGGCGTGACAACAGATACGCAGTATTTT.

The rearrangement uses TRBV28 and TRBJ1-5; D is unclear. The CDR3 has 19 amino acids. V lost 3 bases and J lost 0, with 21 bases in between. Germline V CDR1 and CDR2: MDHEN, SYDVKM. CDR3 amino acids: CASSLHGSLAGYSNQPQHF. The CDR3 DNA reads TGTGCCAGCAGTTTGCATGGGTCCCTCGCGGGGTATAGCAATCAGCCCCAGCATTTT.